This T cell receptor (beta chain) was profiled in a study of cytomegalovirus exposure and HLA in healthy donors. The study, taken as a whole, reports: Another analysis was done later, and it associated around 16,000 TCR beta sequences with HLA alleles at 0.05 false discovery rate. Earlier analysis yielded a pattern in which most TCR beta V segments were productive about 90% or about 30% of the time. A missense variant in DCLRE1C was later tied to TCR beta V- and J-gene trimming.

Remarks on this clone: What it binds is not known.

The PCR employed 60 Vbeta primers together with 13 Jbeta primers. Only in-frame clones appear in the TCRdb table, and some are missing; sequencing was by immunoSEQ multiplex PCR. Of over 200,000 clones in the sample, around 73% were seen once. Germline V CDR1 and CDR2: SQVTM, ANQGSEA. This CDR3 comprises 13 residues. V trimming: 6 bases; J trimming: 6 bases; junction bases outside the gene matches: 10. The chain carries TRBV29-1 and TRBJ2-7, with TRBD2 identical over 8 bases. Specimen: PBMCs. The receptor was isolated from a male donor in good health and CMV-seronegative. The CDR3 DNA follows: TGCAGCGTGACCCGGGAGGGCCTTCGCGAGCAGTACTTC. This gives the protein CSVTREGLREQYF.